This is a list of T cell receptor beta chains from one sample in a study of spatial heterogeneity in lung cancer. TCRdb called the 5' RACE reads again in MiXCR, with one record for every CDR3 protein. The table has tens of thousands of distinct CDR3 sequences, 9.5% to 15% seen once; the top ten hold more than 40%. This sample comprised PBMCs, obtained at surgery. Receptors were obtained from a male donor with early-stage non-small cell lung cancer. Both conserved end residues are part of each CDR3. A D gene is named only where the DNA matches it firmly. For some rows the clone size is stated as once, few or many, or as a class when expanded; others skip it.

D gene: -
V gene: TRBV12-3/TRBV12-4
clone size: -
CDR3 length: 11
J gene: TRBJ2-7
CDR3 protein: CASSTSYEQYF
CDR3 DNA: TGTGCCAGCAGTACCTCCTACGAGCAGTACTTC

D gene: -
V gene: TRBV6-2/TRBV6-3
clone size: few
CDR3 length: 15
J gene: TRBJ2-5
CDR3 protein: CASSYVGLSGETQYF
CDR3 DNA: TGTGCCAGCAGTTACGTGGGACTTTCAGGAGAGACCCAGTACTTC

D gene: -
V gene: TRBV11-1
clone size: -
CDR3 length: 17
J gene: TRBJ2-5
CDR3 protein: CASSSWDDDEGSETQYF
CDR3 DNA: TGTGCCAGCAGCTCGTGGGACGATGATGAGGGTTCGGAGACCCAGTACTTC

D gene: -
V gene: TRBV20-1
clone size: -
CDR3 length: 13
J gene: TRBJ2-1
CDR3 protein: CSARYGLINEQFF
CDR3 DNA: TGCAGTGCTAGATACGGACTGATCAATGAGCAGTTCTTC

D gene: -
V gene: TRBV2
clone size: many
CDR3 length: 14
J gene: TRBJ2-3
CDR3 protein: CASSGRGGTDTQYF
CDR3 DNA: TGTGCCAGCAGTGGGAGGGGAGGAACAGATACGCAGTATTTT

D gene: -
V gene: TRBV28
clone size: -
CDR3 length: 14
J gene: TRBJ1-2
CDR3 protein: CASRGGRGNYGYTF
CDR3 DNA: TGTGCCAGCAGAGGGGGGCGGGGAAACTATGGCTACACCTTC

D gene: -
V gene: TRBV30
clone size: few
CDR3 length: 16
J gene: TRBJ2-2
CDR3 protein: CVSLPRDNIYTGELFF
CDR3 DNA: TGTGTCTCCTTACCCCGGGACAACATTTACACCGGGGAGCTGTTTTTT

D gene: -
V gene: TRBV5-1
clone size: few
CDR3 length: 12
J gene: TRBJ1-3
CDR3 protein: CASTDPGNTIYF
CDR3 DNA: TGCGCCAGCACGGACCCTGGAAACACCATATATTTT

D gene: -
V gene: TRBV3-1
clone size: many
CDR3 length: 12
J gene: TRBJ1-1
CDR3 protein: CASSHRDTEAFF
CDR3 DNA: TGTGCCAGCAGCCACAGGGACACTGAAGCTTTCTTT

D gene: TRBD2
V gene: TRBV12-3/TRBV12-4
clone size: once
CDR3 length: 17
J gene: TRBJ2-2
CDR3 protein: CASTLRTSSRITGELFF
CDR3 DNA: TGTGCCAGCACCCTGAGGACTAGCTCTAGAATCACCGGGGAGCTGTTTTTT